This TCR beta chain emerged from a study of T cells after somatic rescue of genetic block (dated by TCRdb to 2020 to 2021). Background on the whole study: What the study looked at was long-term robustness, specifically in a T-cell system that came about through somatic rescue of a genetic block in T-cell development.

The library was made by the immunoSEQ multiplex PCR assay. This immuneACCESS table, as held by TCRdb, lists in-frame sequences with V and J called but not all clones. Of the missing ones, under half trace to an unresolved V gene in checked studies; the others have no known cause. This sample gives about 67,000 clones in total; roughly 94% of them show up just once. Together, the top ten hold around 2.8% of the sample. This clone showed up just once. The antigen this receptor binds is unknown. Base qualities are missing; no much larger clone stands one base away. Inclusive of the bounding cysteine and phenylalanine, the CDR3 is 15 residues long. Here the CDR3 DNA is all that survives: 45 bases in frame from base 1. The junction shows trimming of 6 bases on V and 5 bases on J, plus 16 bases between the germline ends. CDR1 and CDR2 (MNHEY, SMNVEV) derive from the germline V gene (reference sequence).

The sample was peripheral blood mononuclear cells (PBMCs). This sequence was found in a man between 35 and 55 years old. The chain is encoded by TRBV27 joined to TRBJ1-4; the D gene cannot be named for sure. The CDR3 reads as follows: CASRDLSWRNEKLFF. In nucleotides, the sequence is TGTGCCAGCAGAGACCTCAGCTGGCGAAATGAAAAACTGTTTTTT.